Listed here is a single T cell receptor beta chain. Antigen: not known. Authors of the study amplified TCR beta CDR3 regions from RNA transcripts. A first-round RT-PCR of the TCR CDR3 used the HTBI primer set. From the multiplex PCR reads, TCRdb called clonotypes with MiXCR, one entry per CDR3 protein. The profile shows 800,000 or so distinct CDR3 sequences, 35% to 45% of them singletons. The entry originates in a study of T cells in Graves' hyperthyroidism and ophthalmopathy. Findings and limits, study-wide: Most thyroid clonotypes that were expanded above 0.001 also turned up in blood. Classification by a 13 V-J model distinguished ophthalmopathy from stable hyperthyroidism.

Any patient presenting with uncontrolled infection, other autoimmune disease, pregnancy or lactation was left out. This CDR3 contains 12 residues. The germline gives CDR1 SQVTM, CDR2 ANQGSEA. V gave up 6 bases and J gave up 5 bases, with 13 bases separating them. The sequencing input was blood. The chain has TRBV29-1 and TRBJ1-1, with TRBD1 as a possible D gene (5 bases). The TCR comes from a man in his late teens or twenties with Graves' hyperthyroidism. CDR3 bases: TGCAGCGTGCTAGGGGTGGGAACTGAAGCTTTCTTT. Its translation is CSVLGVGTEAFF.